This T cell receptor beta chain was sequenced for a study of identical twins. Each CDR3 protein is one row after TCRdb ran MiXCR on the 5' RACE reads. The repertoire includes over 600,000 distinct CDR3 sequences, approximately 21% of them detected once, and around 4.4% sits in the top ten. Overall study findings and caveats: Insertions were reduced in abundant cord blood beta clonotypes but not in memory repertoires.

Trimming cost V 2 bases and J 1 base, with 7 bases left between them. Germline CDR1 and CDR2: PRHDT and FYEKMQ (reference sequence). This CDR3 is 14 amino acids long. Comment on this clonotype: No antigen is known for it.

These sequences were also reported in another study, on T cells expressing NK-cell markers. That paper adds: The CD3+CD56-NKG2C+ fraction was also led by these clonotypes in several donors.

This sequence was found in a woman younger than 30 in good health. The specimen sequenced was PBMCs. This sequence joins TRBV13 and TRBJ2-3, with D unclear. As DNA, the CDR3 is TGTGCCAGCAGCTTAAAGTCCCGCACAGATACGCAGTATTTT. Its protein product is CASSLKSRTDTQYF.